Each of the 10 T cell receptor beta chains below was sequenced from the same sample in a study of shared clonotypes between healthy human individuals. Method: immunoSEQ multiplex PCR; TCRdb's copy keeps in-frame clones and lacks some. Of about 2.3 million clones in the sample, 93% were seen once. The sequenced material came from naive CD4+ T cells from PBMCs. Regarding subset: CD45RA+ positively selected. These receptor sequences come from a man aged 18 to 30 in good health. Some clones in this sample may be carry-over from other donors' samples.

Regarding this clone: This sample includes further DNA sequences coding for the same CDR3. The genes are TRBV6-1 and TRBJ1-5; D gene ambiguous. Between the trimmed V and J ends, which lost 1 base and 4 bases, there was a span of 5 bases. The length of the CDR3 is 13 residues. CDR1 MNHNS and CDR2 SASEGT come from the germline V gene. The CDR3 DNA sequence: TGTGCCAGCAGTGAAGTTACAAATCAGCCCCAGCATTTT. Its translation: CASSEVTNQPQHF.

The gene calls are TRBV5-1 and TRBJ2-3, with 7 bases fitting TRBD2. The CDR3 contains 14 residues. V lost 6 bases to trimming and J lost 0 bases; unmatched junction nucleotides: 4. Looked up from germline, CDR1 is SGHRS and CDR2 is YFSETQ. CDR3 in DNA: TGCGCCAGCATCCCGGGGGGTAGCACAGATACGCAGTATTTT. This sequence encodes CASIPGGSTDTQYF.

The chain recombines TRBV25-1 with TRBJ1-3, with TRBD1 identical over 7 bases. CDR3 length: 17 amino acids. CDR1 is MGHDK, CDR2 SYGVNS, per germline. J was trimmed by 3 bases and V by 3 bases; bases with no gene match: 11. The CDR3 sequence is CASSELRGRQGGNTIYF. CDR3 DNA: TGTGCCAGCAGTGAGCTCAGAGGGCGACAGGGTGGAAACACCATATATTTT. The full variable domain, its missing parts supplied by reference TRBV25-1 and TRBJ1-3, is EADIYQTPRYLVIGTGKKITLECSQTMGHDKMYWYQQDPGMELHLIHYSYGVNSTEKGDLSSESTVSRIRTEHFPLTLESARPSHTSQYLCASSELRGRQGGNTIYFGEGSWLTVV.

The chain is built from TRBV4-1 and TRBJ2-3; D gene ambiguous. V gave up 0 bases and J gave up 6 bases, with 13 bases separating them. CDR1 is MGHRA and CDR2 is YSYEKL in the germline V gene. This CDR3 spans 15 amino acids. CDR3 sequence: CASSQDQAARDTQYF. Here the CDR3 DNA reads TGCGCCAGCAGCCAAGATCAGGCGGCGAGGGATACGCAGTATTTT.

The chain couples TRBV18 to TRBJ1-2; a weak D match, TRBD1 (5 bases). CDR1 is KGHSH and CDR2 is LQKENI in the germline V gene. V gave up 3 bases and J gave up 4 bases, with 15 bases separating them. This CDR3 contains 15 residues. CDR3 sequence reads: CASSPAEGRPYGYTF. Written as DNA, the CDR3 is TGTGCCAGCTCACCTGCAGAGGGGCGCCCCTATGGCTACACCTTC.

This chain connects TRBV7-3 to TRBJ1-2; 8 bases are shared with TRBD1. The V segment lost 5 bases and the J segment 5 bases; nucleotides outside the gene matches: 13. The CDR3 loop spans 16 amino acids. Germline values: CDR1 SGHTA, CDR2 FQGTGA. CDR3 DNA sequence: TGTGCCAGCAGCCTAGGCCCAGGGGGCGAAGGATATGGCTACACCTTC. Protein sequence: CASSLGPGGEGYGYTF.

CDR3 residues: CSASSGARTEAFF. The CDR3 bases are TGCAGCGCTTCCTCGGGGGCGCGCACTGAAGCTTTCTTT. The chain employs TRBV29-1 and TRBJ1-1; a possible D gene is TRBD1 (6 bases). Germline CDR1 is SQVTM and CDR2 is ANQGSEA. The V and J ends lost 7 bases and 4 bases respectively, with 16 bases between them. This CDR3 has 13 residues.

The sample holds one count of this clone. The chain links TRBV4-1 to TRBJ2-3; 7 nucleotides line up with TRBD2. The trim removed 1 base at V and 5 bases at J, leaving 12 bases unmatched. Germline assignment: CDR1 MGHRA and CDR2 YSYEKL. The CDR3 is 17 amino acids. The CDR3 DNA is TGCGCCAGCAGCCAAGGCCGGAGCGGGACCCCCGAAGATACGCAGTATTTT. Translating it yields CASSQGRSGTPEDTQYF.

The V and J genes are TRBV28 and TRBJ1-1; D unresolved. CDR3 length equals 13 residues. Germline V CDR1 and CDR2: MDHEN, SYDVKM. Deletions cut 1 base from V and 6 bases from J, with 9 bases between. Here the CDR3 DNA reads TGTGCCAGCAGTTTATCAAGGGATTCTGAAGCTTTCTTT. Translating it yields CASSLSRDSEAFF. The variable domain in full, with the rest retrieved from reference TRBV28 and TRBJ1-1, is DVKVTQSSRYLVKRTGEKVFLECVQDMDHENMFWYRQDPGLGLRLIYFSYDVKMKEKGDIPEGYSVSREKKERFSLILESASTNQTSMYLCASSLSRDSEAFFGQGTRLTVV.

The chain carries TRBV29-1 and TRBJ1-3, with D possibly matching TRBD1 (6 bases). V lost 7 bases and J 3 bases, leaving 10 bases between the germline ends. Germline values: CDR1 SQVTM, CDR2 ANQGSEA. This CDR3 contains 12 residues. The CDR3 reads CSAEGDGNTIYF. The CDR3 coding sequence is TGCAGCGCTGAGGGGGATGGAAACACCATATATTTT.